These 12 T cell receptor beta chains were sequenced from one sample in a study of blood T cell repertoires in COVID-19. Some clones are missing from TCRdb's copy, which holds only in-frame ones; the method was immunoSEQ multiplex PCR. The sample consists of tens of thousands of clones, 88% of them appearing once. The sequenced material came from peripheral blood. These receptors were obtained from a human donor in a cohort sampled during active COVID-19.

In its sample, this clone was seen a few times. V usage is TRBV7-9 and J usage is TRBJ1-3; D is unresolved. The ends were cut back, 2 bases at V and 3 bases at J, with 8 bases in the middle. CDR3 length equals 14 residues. The germline V gene has CDR1 SEHNR and CDR2 FQNEAQ (reference sequence). The CDR3: CASSLPGRGNTIYF. CDR3 coding DNA: TGTGCCAGCAGCTTACCAGGCCGTGGAAACACCATATATTTT. The full variable domain, completed using reference TRBV7-9 and TRBJ1-3, is DTGVSQNPRHKITKRGQNVTFRCDPISEHNRLYWYRQTLGQGPEFLTYFQNEAQLEKSRLLSDRFSAERPKGSFSTLEIQRTEQGDSAMYLCASSLPGRGNTIYFGEGSWLTVV.

CDR3 amino acids: CASSIKRGSPLHF. CDR3 bases: TGTGCCAGTAGTATAAAGCGGGGCTCACCCCTCCACTTT. The V call is TRBV19, the J call TRBJ1-6; a possible D gene is TRBD1 (5 bases). Germline CDR1 reads LNHDA; CDR2 reads SQIVND (reference sequence). V lost 2 bases and J 10 bases, leaving 9 bases between the germline ends. The length of the CDR3 is 13 residues.

This chain links TRBV3-1 (or the pseudogene TRBV3-2) with TRBJ2-5; possible D gene TRBD2, 6 bases. CDR1 and CDR2 (germline): LGHDT, YNNKEL (reference sequence). V lost 4 bases and J 4 bases, leaving 7 bases between the germline ends. The CDR3 length is 12 residues. CDR3 sequence: CASSPGGETQYF. The CDR3 DNA follows: TGTGCCAGCAGCCCCGGGGGAGAGACCCAGTACTTC.

This rearrangement joins TRBV19 to TRBJ1-2; D is possibly TRBD1 (5 bases). Per the germline V gene, CDR1 is LNHDA and CDR2 is SQIVND (reference sequence). CDR3 length equals 13 residues. Between the trimmed V and J ends, which lost 7 bases and 8 bases, there was a span of 17 bases. Written as DNA, the CDR3 is TGTGCCAGTACCCTCTCTACCGGGGGAGGCTACACCTTC. Its protein product is CASTLSTGGGYTF.

The J gene is TRBJ2-7, the V gene TRBV2; perhaps TRBD1 as D (6 bases). Germline V lookup: CDR1 SNHLY, CDR2 FYNNEI. Trimming took 5 bases from V and 0 from J, leaving 8 bases between them. This CDR3 contains 13 residues. The CDR3 here is CASSTGISYEQYF. CDR3 DNA sequence: TGTGCCAGCAGTACAGGGATCTCCTACGAGCAGTACTTC.

The J gene is TRBJ2-3, the V gene TRBV9; 13 bases line up with TRBD2. The junction had 2 bases not matched to a gene; V was cut back by 0 bases and J by 7 bases. CDR3 length equals 15 residues. Germline loops: CDR1 SGDLS, CDR2 YYNGEE. In DNA, the CDR3 is TGTGCCAGCAGCGTAGGGACTAGCGGGGGATATACGCAGTATTTT. Protein sequence: CASSVGTSGGYTQYF. Together with reference TRBV9 and TRBJ2-3, the CDR3 gives the full variable domain: DSGVTQTPKHLITATGQRVTLRCSPRSGDLSVYWYQQSLDQGLQFLIQYYNGEERAKGNILERFSAQQFPDLHSELNLSSLELGDSALYFCASSVGTSGGYTQYFGPGTRLTVL.

The chain uses TRBV6-4 and TRBJ2-7, with D possibly TRBD2 on 5 matching bases. Germline CDR1 MRHNA, CDR2 SNTAGT. CDR3 size: 13 residues. V was clipped by 6 bases and J by 9 bases, with 18 bases between them. CDR3 sequence: CASSHREQVSQYF. The DNA of the CDR3 is TGTGCCAGCAGCCATAGGGAGCAGGTGTCGCAGTACTTC.

This clone occurred once. The chain combines TRBV29-1 with TRBJ1-2; D is perhaps TRBD1 (6 bases). Per the germline V gene, CDR1 is SQVTM and CDR2 is ANQGSEA. This CDR3 spans 12 amino acids. V was pared by 5 bases and J by 4 bases, with 11 bases between. The CDR3 sequence is CSVQGKSYGYTF. CDR3 bases: TGCAGCGTTCAGGGGAAAAGCTATGGCTACACCTTC.

The chain has TRBV5-5 and TRBJ1-2, with 7 nucleotides matching TRBD1. CDR1 and CDR2 (germline): SGHKS, YYEKEE (reference sequence). Losses at the gene ends were 4 bases for V and 8 bases for J; bases not matched to a gene: 11. This CDR3 comprises 14 residues. In DNA form, the CDR3 reads TGTGCCAGCAGCCACCCCAGGACAGGTGGCGGCTACACCTTC. Residues: CASSHPRTGGGYTF.

The chain couples TRBV5-1 to TRBJ2-3; 9 bases match TRBD2. The CDR3 is 16 amino acids. J lost 1 base, V lost 0 bases, and 3 bases had no gene match. Germline values: CDR1 SGHRS, CDR2 YFSETQ. For the CDR3, the DNA is TGCGCCAGCAGCTTGGCTGCGGGGGGGCGCACAGATACGCAGTATTTT. Translating it yields CASSLAAGGRTDTQYF.

The V and J genes are TRBV7-2 and TRBJ2-5; 7 nucleotides align to TRBD2. The CDR3 sequence is 16 residues long. The germline V gene encodes CDR1 SGHTA and CDR2 FQGNSA. After removal of 3 bases from V and 1 base from J, the junction contained 8 bases not matched to a gene. In DNA, the CDR3 is TGTGCCAGCAGCTTTCGGGGGGTAGCGGCCCAAGAGACCCAGTACTTC. This sequence encodes CASSFRGVAAQETQYF.

The chain has TRBV7-9 and TRBJ1-1; D ambiguous. Germline V lookup: CDR1 SEHNR, CDR2 FQNEAQ (reference sequence). Trimming stripped 6 bases from V and 1 base from J, with 15 bases between. There are 15 residues in the CDR3. CDR3 residues: CASSPYYRRNTEAFF. The DNA for the CDR3 is TGTGCCAGCAGTCCCTACTATCGCAGGAACACTGAAGCTTTCTTT.